This T cell receptor beta chain is from a study of OX40 agonist ivuxolimab in advanced cancers. Of note for this clone: Its cognate antigen is unknown.

This CDR3 is built from 17 residues. CDR1 and CDR2 from the germline V gene are SGHAT and FQDESV (reference sequence). Trimming pared 0 bases from V and 2 bases from J, leaving 16 bases between. The method was immunoSEQ multiplex PCR; TCRdb's version includes in-frame clones alone and lacks a portion of them. The sample holds 60,000 or so clones, approximately 84% seen once. Study-level findings and limits: In the 0.1 to 3.0 mg/kg range, CD4+ and CD8+ blood T cells had expanded clonally by week 6.

The sample consisted of CD4+ or CD8+ T cells sorted from blood, taken in a trial of the OX40 agonist ivuxolimab. This clonotype originated in an adult with an advanced solid tumor such as melanoma, head and neck, liver or kidney cancer. The chain is built from TRBV11-1 and TRBJ1-1, with a weak D call TRBD1 (6 bases). CDR3 DNA sequence: TGTGCCAGCAGCTTAGCGCTAAGCGTCAGGGGAAACACTGAAGCTTTCTTT. Translating it yields CASSLALSVRGNTEAFF.